This T cell receptor (beta chain) was identified in a study of T-cell memory formation after mild COVID-19. Study-wide results and limits: Whether day 37 second-wave clones are SARS-CoV-2-specific was not confirmed. Pre-infection memory held some responding clones, suggesting pre-existing cross-reactive T cells responded. Balance between CD4 and CD8 was seen in clones contracting day 15 to 85, and a CD4+ lean was seen in later expanders.

V lost 3 bases and J lost 5; bases outside the gene matches: 8. CDR3 size: 16 residues. CDR1 and CDR2 from the germline V gene are SGHTA and FQGNSA. This clonotype was picked up a small number of times. Its antigen is unknown. Libraries for TCRalpha and TCRbeta carried sample barcodes and unique molecular identifiers via 5'RACE. One entry per CDR3 protein results from TCRdb running MiXCR on the 5' RACE reads. The sample consists of hundreds of thousands of distinct CDR3 sequences, roughly 17% of them appearing once. The receptor was isolated from a man between 18 and 29 years old who had mild COVID-19 (a few samples of this study predate the infection). Cell type and time point are not known. The sample taken for sequencing was PBMCs or a T cell subset sorted from them (not recorded which). The chain links TRBV7-2 to TRBJ2-5; 11 nucleotides match TRBD1. The DNA of the CDR3 is TGTGCCAGCAGCTTGTTACGGACAGGGGGCGCGGAGACCCAGTACTTC. Its protein product is CASSLLRTGGAETQYF.